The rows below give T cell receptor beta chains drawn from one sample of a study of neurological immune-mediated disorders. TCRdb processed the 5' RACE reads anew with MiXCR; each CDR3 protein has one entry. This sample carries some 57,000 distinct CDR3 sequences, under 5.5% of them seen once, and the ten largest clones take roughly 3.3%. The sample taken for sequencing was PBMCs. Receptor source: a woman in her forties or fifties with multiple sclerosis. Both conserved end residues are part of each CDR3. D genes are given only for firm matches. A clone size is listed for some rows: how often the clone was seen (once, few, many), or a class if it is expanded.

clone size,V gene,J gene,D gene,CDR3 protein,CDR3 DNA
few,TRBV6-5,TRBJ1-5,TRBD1,CARPWTGETRSNQPQHF,TGTGCCAGACCCTGGACAGGGGAGACGCGGAGCAATCAGCCCCAGCATTTT
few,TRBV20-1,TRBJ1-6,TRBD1,CSARAQGDSPLNF,TGCAGTGCTAGGGCACAGGGGGATTCACCCCTCAACTTT
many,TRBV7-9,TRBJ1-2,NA,CASSFRGAHGYGYTF,TGTGCCAGCAGCTTTCGGGGGGCTCATGGCTATGGCTACACCTTC
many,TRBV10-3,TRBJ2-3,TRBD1,CAISDRGKPSTDTQYF,TGTGCCATCAGTGACAGGGGGAAGCCTAGCACAGATACGCAGTATTTT
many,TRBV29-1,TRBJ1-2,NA,CSVEEPFYGYTF,TGCAGCGTTGAAGAGCCCTTCTATGGCTACACCTTC
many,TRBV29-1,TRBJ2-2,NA,CSAQKDYSTGELFF,TGCAGCGCCCAGAAGGACTATTCCACCGGGGAGCTGTTTTTT
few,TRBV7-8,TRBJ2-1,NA,CASSPEVMSSYNEQFF,TGTGCCAGCAGCCCAGAGGTGATGAGCTCCTACAATGAGCAGTTCTTC
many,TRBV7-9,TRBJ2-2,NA,CASSLFSRTGELFF,TGTGCCAGCAGCTTATTCAGCAGGACCGGGGAGCTGTTTTTT
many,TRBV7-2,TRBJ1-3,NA,CASRLTAVEMRGNTIYF,TGTGCCAGCAGACTTACAGCCGTGGAGATGAGGGGAAACACCATATATTTT
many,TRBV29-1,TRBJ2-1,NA,CSALRTEYNEQFF,TGCAGCGCTCTAAGGACAGAATACAATGAGCAGTTCTTC
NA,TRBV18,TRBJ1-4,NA,CASSSVRDEKLFF,TGTGCCAGCTCCAGCGTCCGGGATGAAAAACTGTTTTTT
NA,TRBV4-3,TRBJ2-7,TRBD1,CASSQQTGGFGEQYF,TGCGCCAGCAGCCAACAGACAGGGGGATTTGGAGAGCAGTACTTC
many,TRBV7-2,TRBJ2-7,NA,CASSLNFGYEQYF,TGTGCCAGCAGCCTCAATTTCGGCTACGAGCAGTACTTC
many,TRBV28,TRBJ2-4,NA,CASSSLGEGEAKNIQYF,TGTGCCAGCAGTTCCCTAGGGGAGGGGGAAGCCAAAAACATTCAGTACTTC
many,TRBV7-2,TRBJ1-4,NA,CASSLPLGRGRGEKLFF,TGTGCCAGCAGCCTCCCACTAGGCAGGGGCCGTGGTGAAAAACTGTTTTTT
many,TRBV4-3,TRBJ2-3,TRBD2,CASSQDRLATDTQYF,TGCGCCAGCAGCCAAGATCGACTAGCCACAGATACGCAGTATTTT
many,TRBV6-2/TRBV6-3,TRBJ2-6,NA,CASGLRGSGANVLTF,TGTGCCAGCGGTCTTAGGGGATCTGGGGCCAACGTCCTGACTTTC
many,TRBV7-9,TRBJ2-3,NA,CASPGGGAPDTQYF,TGTGCCTCACCGGGTGGTGGGGCGCCAGATACGCAGTATTTT
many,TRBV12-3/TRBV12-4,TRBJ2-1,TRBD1,CASRPGTGVNEQFF,TGTGCCAGCAGGCCCGGGACAGGGGTCAATGAGCAGTTCTTC
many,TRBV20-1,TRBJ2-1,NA,CSARARLYNEQFF,TGCAGTGCTAGAGCTCGGCTGTACAATGAGCAGTTCTTC
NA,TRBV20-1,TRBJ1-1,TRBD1,CSALSDRGYTEAFF,TGCAGTGCTTTATCGGACAGGGGGTACACTGAAGCTTTCTTT
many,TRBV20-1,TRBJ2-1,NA,CTQGPYNEQFF,TGCACCCAGGGGCCCTACAATGAGCAGTTCTTC